A single sample gave rise to the 16 T cell receptor beta chains below, sequenced in a study of shared clonotypes between healthy human individuals. Generated by immunoSEQ multiplex PCR, the TCRdb table keeps only in-frame clones and is missing some. The sample shows about 2.1 million clones, 93% of them seen only once. Selected positively for CCR7 and CD45RO-negative, naive CD8 cells excluded terminally differentiated effector memory CD45RA+ cells. The specimen was naive CD8+ T cells from PBMCs. The origin of the receptors is a young man in good health. Some clones in this sample may be carry-over from other donors' samples.

About this clone: Other DNA sequences of this sample code for an identical CDR3. The chain couples TRBV7-9 to TRBJ2-7; D may be TRBD1 (6 bases). The V gene lost 4 bases and the J gene lost 2 bases, with 15 bases spanning the gap. Germline V CDR1 and CDR2: SEHNR, FQNEAQ (reference sequence). This CDR3 has 15 residues. In DNA, the CDR3 is TGTGCCAGCAGCTCCCTGGGGGCAGACGCCTACGAGCAGTACTTC. Residues: CASSSLGADAYEQYF.

The chain is built from TRBV7-9 and TRBJ2-7; D remains unclear. Between the trimmed V and J ends, which lost 5 bases and 3 bases, there was a span of 14 bases. The germline CDR1 and CDR2 sequences are SEHNR and FQNEAQ (reference sequence). This CDR3 comprises 14 residues. The CDR3 DNA reads TGTGCCAGCAGCCCTAACGGTCTGCTCTACGAGCAGTACTTC. Translating gives CASSPNGLLYEQYF.

The chain links TRBV27 to TRBJ2-7, with 9 bases fitting TRBD2. CDR3 length: 15 amino acids. Germline CDR1 MNHEY, CDR2 SMNVEV (reference sequence). V shed 5 bases and J 2 bases; nucleotides not matched to a gene: 7. CDR3 region: CASSVAGAGTYEQYF. CDR3 bases: TGTGCCAGCAGTGTAGCGGGGGCCGGGACCTACGAGCAGTACTTC.

V and J are TRBV27 and TRBJ1-5, with a tentative D call TRBD1 (5 bases). Germline CDR1 and CDR2: MNHEY and SMNVEV (reference sequence). V lost 4 bases and J 6 bases, leaving 13 bases between the germline ends. The CDR3 has 14 amino acids. CDR3 in amino acids: CASSSTAGSQPQHF. The CDR3 region has the DNA TGTGCCAGCAGTTCCACGGCAGGGAGTCAGCCCCAGCATTTT.

The chain joins TRBV10-3 to TRBJ2-5; 11 nucleotides align to TRBD2. Germline CDR1 ENHRY, CDR2 SYGVKD. V lost 0 bases and J lost 4; bases outside the gene matches: 16. The CDR3 consists of 20 residues. CDR3 sequence (DNA): TGTGCCATCAGTGAGTCCGTACTAGCGGGAGTAGAGTATGTAGGAGAGACCCAGTACTTC. Amino acids: CAISESVLAGVEYVGETQYF.

This chain connects TRBV6-5 to TRBJ2-7; 10 nucleotides line up with TRBD2. Germline trimming cut 4 bases from V and 3 bases from J; bases unmatched to any gene: 6. The CDR3 runs to 15 residues. Germline lookup yields CDR1 MNHEY and CDR2 SVGAGI. The CDR3 nucleotides read TGTGCCAGCAGTTTTCTAGCGGGAGTTAACTACGAGCAGTACTTC. It is translated as CASSFLAGVNYEQYF.

The rearrangement uses TRBV9 and TRBJ2-5; a possible D gene is TRBD1 (5 bases). Per the germline V gene, CDR1 is SGDLS and CDR2 is YYNGEE. With 4 bases removed from V and 1 base from J, the gap between germline ends came to 11 bases. This CDR3 has 14 amino acids. CDR3 nucleotide sequence: TGTGCCAGCAGCCCCTTAGGGGTCCAAGAGACCCAGTACTTC. Encoded protein: CASSPLGVQETQYF.

J is TRBJ2-7 and V is TRBV28, with 10 bases lining up with TRBD1. Per germline, CDR1 MDHEN and CDR2 SYDVKM. The CDR3 is 15 amino acids. The V and J ends lost 3 bases and 6 bases, in that order; junction bases with no gene match: 8. For the CDR3, the DNA is TGTGCCAGCAGTTTCTTGGGGACAGGGGTCGGCGAGCAGTACTTC. Translating it yields CASSFLGTGVGEQYF.

This chain joins TRBV7-9 and TRBJ1-2; no definite D call. CDR1 and CDR2 from the germline V gene are SEHNR and FQNEAQ (reference sequence). The CDR3 is made up of 14 amino acids. With 5 bases removed from V and 2 bases from J, the gap between germline ends came to 12 bases. CDR3 in DNA: TGTGCCAGCAGCCCCCCGGTAGGGAACTATGGCTACACCTTC. This translates into CASSPPVGNYGYTF. Together with reference TRBV7-9 and TRBJ1-2, the CDR3 gives the full variable domain: DTGVSQNPRHKITKRGQNVTFRCDPISEHNRLYWYRQTLGQGPEFLTYFQNEAQLEKSRLLSDRFSAERPKGSFSTLEIQRTEQGDSAMYLCASSPPVGNYGYTFGSGTRLTVV.

This clone was recorded once. CDR3 DNA sequence: TGTGCCAGCAGCCAAGATTTACAAGATGAGCAGTTCTTC. Its protein is CASSQDLQDEQFF. The chain employs TRBV14 and TRBJ2-1, with D uncertain. CDR1 is SGHDN and CDR2 is FVKESK in the germline V gene. With 0 bases removed from V and 8 bases from J, the gap between germline ends came to 8 bases. The CDR3 is made up of 13 amino acids. The whole variable domain, filled in from reference TRBV14 and TRBJ2-1, reads EAGVTQFPSHSVIEKGQTVTLRCDPISGHDNLYWYRRVMGKEIKFLLHFVKESKQDESGMPNNRFLAERTGGTYSTLKVQPAELEDSGVYFCASSQDLQDEQFFGPGTRLTVL.

The chain joins TRBV21-1 to TRBJ1-1; the listed D gene, TRBD1, was not tested against the DNA. TRBV21-1 corresponds to a pseudogene. CDR3 length: 14 amino acids. The CDR3 region has the DNA TGTGCCAGCAGCAACAGGACACGACGGACTGAAGCTTTCTTT. Translation gives CASSNRTRRTEAFF.

Comments on this clone: This specimen includes other DNA sequences encoding the same CDR3. This chain links TRBV11-2 with TRBJ1-2, with D hard to call. The V gene lost 1 base and the J gene lost 4 bases, with 4 bases spanning the gap. The CDR3 contains 12 residues. Looked up from germline, CDR1 is SGHAT and CDR2 is FQNNGV. The chain's CDR3 is CASSLGSYGYTF. DNA for the CDR3: TGTGCCAGCAGCTTAGGAAGCTATGGCTACACCTTC.

This chain joins TRBV28 and TRBJ2-7, with a possible D match to TRBD1 (6 bases). There are 20 residues in the CDR3. V lost 1 base to trimming and J lost 3 bases, with 28 bases between them. CDR1 MDHEN and CDR2 SYDVKM come from the germline V gene. This CDR3 is CASSLFGQIGPEAPYYEQYF. CDR3 sequence (DNA): TGTGCCAGCAGTTTATTCGGACAGATCGGACCAGAGGCCCCATACTACGAGCAGTACTTC.

About this clone: Other DNA sequences within the sample encode an identical CDR3. The gene calls are TRBV5-4 and TRBJ2-1; the match to TRBD2 covers 12 bases. Germline assignment: CDR1 SGHNT and CDR2 YYREEE (reference sequence). The CDR3 is 15 amino acids. V shed 4 bases and J 5 bases; nucleotides not matched to a gene: 4. CDR3 residues: CASSLGLAGNNEQFF. CDR3 sequence (DNA): TGTGCCAGCAGCCTGGGACTAGCGGGCAACAATGAGCAGTTCTTC. The full variable domain, rest sourced from reference TRBV5-4 and TRBJ2-1, is ETGVTQSPTHLIKTRGQQVTLRCSSQSGHNTVSWYQQALGQGPQFIFQYYREEENGRGNFPPRFSGLQFPNYSSELNVNALELDDSALYLCASSLGLAGNNEQFFGPGTRLTVL.

The chain recombines TRBV19 with TRBJ2-4; the D gene is possibly TRBD1 (6 bases). Trimming pared 3 bases from V and 8 bases from J, leaving 14 bases between. This CDR3 spans 14 amino acids. Germline CDR1 reads LNHDA; CDR2 reads SQIVND (reference sequence). CDR3 DNA sequence: TGTGCCAGTAGTATCGGGGCAGGGGCGGACATTCAGTACTTC. Translating gives CASSIGAGADIQYF.

This sequence joins TRBV7-6 and TRBJ1-2, with D possibly being TRBD1 (6 bases). This CDR3 is 15 amino acids long. Trimming pared 1 base from V and 0 bases from J, leaving 9 bases between. Germline CDR1 is SGHVS and CDR2 is FNYEAQ. The CDR3: CASSLGGTTNYGYTF. The CDR3 DNA is TGTGCCAGCAGCTTAGGGGGGACAACTAACTATGGCTACACCTTC.